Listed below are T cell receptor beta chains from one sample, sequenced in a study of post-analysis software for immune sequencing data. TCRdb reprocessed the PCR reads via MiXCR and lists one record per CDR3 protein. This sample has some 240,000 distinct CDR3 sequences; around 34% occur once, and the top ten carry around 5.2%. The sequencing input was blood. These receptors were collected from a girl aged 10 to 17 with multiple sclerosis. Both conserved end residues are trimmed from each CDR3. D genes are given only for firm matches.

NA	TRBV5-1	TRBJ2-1	ASSETSRHEQF
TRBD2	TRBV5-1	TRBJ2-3	ASSLSAGGGTDTQY
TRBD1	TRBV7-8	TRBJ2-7	ASSWGQGAYEQY
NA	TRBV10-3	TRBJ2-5	AISESVVETQY
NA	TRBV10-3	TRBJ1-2	AISESGQGRYGYT
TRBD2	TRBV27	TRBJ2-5	ASSLLSSGGETQY
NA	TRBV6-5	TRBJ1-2	ASSSFSRAGQGYT
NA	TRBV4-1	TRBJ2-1	ASSQDGLAYNEQF
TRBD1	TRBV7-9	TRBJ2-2	ASSSGTGEIGELF
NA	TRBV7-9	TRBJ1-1	ASSLRTPMNTEAF
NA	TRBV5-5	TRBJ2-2	ASSLAGGSSGELF
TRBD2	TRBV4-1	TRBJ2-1	ASSRRIMGKVGTTWDEQF
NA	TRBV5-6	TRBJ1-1	ASSISTGGTEAF
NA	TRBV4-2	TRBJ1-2	ASSQDEAGDNYGYT
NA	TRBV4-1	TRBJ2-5	ASSQLPPVRPQETQY
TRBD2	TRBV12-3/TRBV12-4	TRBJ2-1	ASSLILTSGGRDEQF
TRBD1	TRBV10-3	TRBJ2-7	AISGGQGYEQY
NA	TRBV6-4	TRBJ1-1	ASSDFLGNTEAF
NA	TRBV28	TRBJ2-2	ASSLFTGNTGELF
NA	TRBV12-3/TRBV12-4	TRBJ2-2	ASSLNGPGELF
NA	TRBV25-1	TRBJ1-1	ASSEIEDTNTEAF
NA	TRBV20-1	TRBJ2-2	SARDIRSHNTGELF
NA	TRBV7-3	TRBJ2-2	ASSPGTGAGELF
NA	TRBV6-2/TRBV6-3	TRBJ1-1	ASSYLGRSEAF
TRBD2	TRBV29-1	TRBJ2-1	SVEVASGSNEQF
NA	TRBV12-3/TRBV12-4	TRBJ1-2	ASNKQNYGYT
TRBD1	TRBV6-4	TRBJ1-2	ASSDGQGVYGYT
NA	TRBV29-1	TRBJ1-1	SVVPQMNTEAF
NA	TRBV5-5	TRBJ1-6	ASSSDGGRVPLH
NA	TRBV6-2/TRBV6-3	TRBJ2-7	ASGGTHYEQY
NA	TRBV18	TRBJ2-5	ASSPGRSQETQY
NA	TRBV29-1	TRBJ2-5	SVYSAEETQY
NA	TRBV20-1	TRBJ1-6	SAGLAGTNSPLH
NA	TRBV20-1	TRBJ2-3	SAEQGTRRIDTQY
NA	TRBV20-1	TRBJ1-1	SVPFLNTEAF
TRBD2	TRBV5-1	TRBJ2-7	ASSCEMRQREGPYEQY
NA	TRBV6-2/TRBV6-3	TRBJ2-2	ASSRNTGELF
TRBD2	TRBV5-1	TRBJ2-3	ASSLGLAGMDTQY
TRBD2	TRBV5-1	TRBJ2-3	VSSSGLAGADTQY
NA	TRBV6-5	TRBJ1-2	ASRTGTYGYT
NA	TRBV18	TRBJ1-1	ASSARETEAF
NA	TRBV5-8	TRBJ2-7	ASSFGGMNEQY
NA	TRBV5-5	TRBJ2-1	ASSSYLDEQF
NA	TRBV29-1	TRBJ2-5	SARSRETQY
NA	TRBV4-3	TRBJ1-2	ASSQEPGPYGYT
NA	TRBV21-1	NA	ASSKDASGGGTQY
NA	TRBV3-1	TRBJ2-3	ASSRLRGSHTDTQY
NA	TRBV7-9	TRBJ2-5	ASSRPGQETQY
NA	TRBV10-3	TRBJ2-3	AISEDTDTQY
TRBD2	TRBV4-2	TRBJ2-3	ASRLAGGDTDTQY
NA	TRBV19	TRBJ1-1	ASTRAGREAF
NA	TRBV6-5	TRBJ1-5	ASSYSGGGQPQH
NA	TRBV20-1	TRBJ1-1	SGAPGPLTF
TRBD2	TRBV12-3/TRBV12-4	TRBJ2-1	ASSATSGRAIEQF
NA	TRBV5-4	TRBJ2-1	ASSSPQGGSYNEQF
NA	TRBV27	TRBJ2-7	ASSATAAGEQY
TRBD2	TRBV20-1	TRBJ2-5	SAPRRGVRETQY
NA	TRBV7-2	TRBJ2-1	ASSFFGSGYNEQF